The TCR beta chain described here comes from a study of post-analysis software for immune sequencing data. In the study overall: Included among the disease courses, which were recorded for the cohort, were relapsing-remitting, secondary progressive and progressive-relapsing multiple sclerosis. Study-wide results and limits: Compared with controls, patients showed significantly lower normalized Chao1 diversity. With TRBV5-6, TRBV5-1 and TRBV20-1 included, five TRBV segments were more frequent in patients than in controls.

The CDR3 is 14 amino acids. Deletions cut 3 bases from V and 3 bases from J, with 9 bases between. CDR1 is SGHNT, CDR2 YENEEA, per germline. TCR beta cDNA libraries had unique molecular identifiers. TCRdb reprocessed the PCR reads with MiXCR, giving one entry per CDR3 protein. The table includes more than 500,000 distinct CDR3 sequences, 30% to 40% detected once. About this clonotype: Its antigen is undetermined.

The sample comprised blood. This TCR was recovered from a girl aged 2 to 17 with multiple sclerosis. The chain is built from TRBV11-3 and TRBJ2-1, with D unclear. CDR3 sequence (DNA): TGTGCCAGCAGCTTTAAGGGTTTCTACAATGAGCAGTTCTTC. It translates to CASSFKGFYNEQFF.